This T cell receptor beta chain was profiled in a study of Ad26.COV2.S vaccination and SARS-CoV-2 variants. Sequenced by immunoSEQ multiplex PCR; TCRdb stores in-frame clones only, minus some. Of roughly 350,000 clones listed, around 89% are singletons. This CDR3 region has 15 residues. Germline assignment: CDR1 SGHDN and CDR2 FVKESK. V dropped 1 base and J dropped 4; count of bases not matched to a gene: 4. Specified treatment: about 20 received Ad26.COV2.S at low or high dose, single or two shots; about 5 received placebo; per-sample allocation not given. Samples were taken on day 63 after the first vaccine or placebo injection. An adult of 18-55 years in Boston served as donor.

The chain has TRBV14 and TRBJ1-2; 9 positions agree with TRBD1. Sequenced material: peripheral blood, taken in a trial of Ad26.COV2.S vaccine versus placebo. The clonotype was recovered from a person between 18 and 65 years old who received the Ad26.COV2.S COVID-19 vaccine or a placebo. The CDR3, as DNA: TGTGCCAGCAGCCAAGGAAACAGGGGGCCCTATGGCTACACCTTC. Amino acid sequence: CASSQGNRGPYGYTF.